This record concerns one T cell receptor (beta chain) sequence. In the authors' methods: Cell counts per sample came from amplifying reference gene primers. Sequencing used immunoSEQ multiplex PCR; TCRdb keeps in-frame clones, though not all of them. That table is the source of V, J and clone size, and D and trimming were worked out from the DNA. The sample lists around 130,000 clones, 84% occurring once. The sample is drawn from a study of blood T cell repertoires in COVID-19. In the study overall: From T cells, B-cell-depleted T cells, or PBMCs came the material, which was cDNA or gDNA.

CDR1 is SGDLS and CDR2 is YYNGEE in the germline V gene. V gave up 0 bases and J gave up 9 bases; unmatched junction bases: 9. The CDR3 runs 15 residues. Adults between about 18 and 95 years of age took part from 24 US areas. Participants had their cohort set by participant-reported clinical history. This TCR was recovered from a woman aged 18-35 years who had been exposed to COVID-19. The sample taken for sequencing was PBMCs or T cells enriched from blood (not recorded which). This chain uses TRBV9 with TRBJ2-1; 7 nucleotides line up with TRBD2. DNA of the CDR3: TGTGCCAGCAGCGTAGCTAGCGGCTATCAAGCTGAGCAGTTCTTC. Its translation is CASSVASGYQAEQFF.